Below are 29 T cell receptor beta chains sequenced from a single sample in a study of CD8 T cells in Susac syndrome (dated by TCRdb to about 2019). Library preparation was by the immunoSEQ multiplex PCR assay. RNA was extracted with the RNeasy kit and roughly 0.45 to 1 ug was reverse transcribed using random hexamers. TCRdb ran its own pipeline on the public reads, namely fastp trimming at Q25 and MiXCR clone calling, and kept in-frame beta chains. Entries that share a CDR3 protein sequence are merged under the most common genes and DNA. Across this sample there are about 84,000 distinct CDR3 sequences, with 85% to 95% seen only once. In total, the top ten clones hold around 0.34% of the sample. The sample consisted of CD8+ T cells from PBMCs. These receptors were taken from a human donor in good health.

The V and J genes are TRBV2 and TRBJ2-5; TRBD2 matches at 8 bases. The trim removed 11 bases at V and 2 bases at J, leaving 10 bases unmatched. The CDR3 contains 14 residues. Germline V gene sequence: CDR1 SNHLY, CDR2 FYNNEI. The CDR3 sequence: CAVRSGLGQETQYF. The CDR3 nucleotides read TGTGCCGTCAGATCGGGACTAGGGCAAGAGACCCAGTACTTC.

The chain uses TRBV7-3 and TRBJ2-3; 9 bases map to TRBD2. The CDR3 is made up of 14 amino acids. Germline V gives CDR1 SGHTA, CDR2 FQGTGA. Trimming at V came to 1 base and at J to 6 bases, leaving 2 bases not matched to a gene. CDR3 nucleotides: TGTGCCAGCAGCTTAAAAGCGGGGGGCGATACGCAGTATTTT. Translating it yields CASSLKAGGDTQYF.

This chain links TRBV12-5 with TRBJ1-3; D uncertain. Trimming removed 5 bases at V and 2 bases at J, with 1 base between. CDR1 and CDR2 (germline): LGHNT, FRNRAP. The CDR3 length is 11 residues. CDR3 sequence: CASGAGNTIYF. The CDR3 DNA sequence: TGTGCTAGTGGTGCTGGAAACACCATATATTTT.

The rearrangement joins TRBV29-1 to TRBJ2-1; no clear D gene. V gave up 4 bases and J gave up 0 bases, with 13 bases separating them. Germline CDR1 and CDR2: SQVTM and ANQGSEA. The CDR3 runs to 15 residues. CDR3 sequence: CSVAGLTASYNEQFF. The CDR3 DNA reads as TGCAGCGTTGCCGGGCTGACGGCCTCCTACAATGAGCAGTTCTTC.

The chain combines TRBV3-1 with TRBJ2-3; perhaps TRBD2 as D (5 bases). V was clipped by 4 bases and J by 1 base, with 12 bases between them. The germline V gene has CDR1 LGHDT and CDR2 YNNKEL (reference sequence). The CDR3 covers 15 residues. The CDR3 bases are TGTGCCAGCAGCCGGGGTCTGAGGGGCACAGATACGCAGTATTTT. This translates into CASSRGLRGTDTQYF.

The chain recombines TRBV12-3 or TRBV12-4 with TRBJ1-2; no reliable D call. The V end was cut by 6 bases, the J end by 4 bases, with 18 bases between. The CDR3 has 15 residues. The CDR3 loop is CASSLTVTSLYGYTF. The CDR3 DNA sequence: TGTGCCAGCAGCCTTACGGTCACATCCCTCTATGGCTACACCTTC.

This clonotype is a singleton in its sample. J is TRBJ2-7 and V is TRBV6-2 or TRBV6-3; the D gene is possibly TRBD2 (5 bases). Per the germline V gene, CDR1 is MNHEY and CDR2 is SVGEGT. This CDR3 has 14 residues. The V end was cut by 7 bases, the J end by 3 bases, with 16 bases between. The CDR3 loop reads CASNLGIVDYEQYF. The CDR3 nucleotides are TGTGCCAGCAATCTCGGGATTGTGGACTACGAGCAGTACTTC.

The chain joins TRBV2 to TRBJ2-3; D is tentatively TRBD1 or TRBD2 (5 bases each). Trimming shortened V by 6 bases and J by 11 bases, and 15 bases separated the two germline ends. The germline V gene has CDR1 SNHLY and CDR2 FYNNEI. The CDR3 covers 12 residues. The CDR3 DNA follows: TGTGCCAGCAGGGGACCCTTAATCGGGCAGTATTTT. This gives the protein CASRGPLIGQYF.

The chain employs TRBV10-3 and TRBJ2-7; 8 bases fit TRBD1. Germline values: CDR1 ENHRY, CDR2 SYGVKD. The V gene end was trimmed by 6 bases and the J gene end by 5 bases; junction bases not matched to a gene: 6. There are 13 residues in the CDR3. CDR3 sequence: CAISDRGEDEQYF. The CDR3, as DNA: TGTGCCATCAGCGACAGGGGAGAGGACGAGCAGTACTTC.

This clonotype was observed a single time. This sequence joins TRBV3-1 and TRBJ2-5, with 11 bases that match TRBD2. J gave up 5 bases and V 4 bases, and 6 bases lay outside the gene matches. This CDR3 is built from 15 residues. From germline, CDR1 is LGHDT and CDR2 YNNKEL (reference sequence). The CDR3 nucleotides read TGTGCCAGCAGCCTAGCGGGGGGGATTCTGGAGACCCAGTACTTC. Translated: CASSLAGGILETQYF.

V is TRBV5-1 and J is TRBJ2-1; 12 bases agree with TRBD1. CDR3 length equals 14 residues. Germline assignment: CDR1 SGHRS and CDR2 YFSETQ. J lost 5 bases, V lost 7 bases, and 4 bases had no gene match. This CDR3 reads CASRGTGGNNEQFF. Written as DNA, the CDR3 is TGCGCCAGCCGCGGGACAGGGGGCAACAATGAGCAGTTCTTC.

The CDR3 region has the DNA TGTGCCAGCAGGGCCCAACCGAACACTGAAGCTTTCTTT. It specifies CASRAQPNTEAFF. V is TRBV14 and J is TRBJ1-1; D not certain. CDR3 length: 13 amino acids. Trimming shortened V by 6 bases and J by 1 base, and 9 bases separated the two germline ends. Germline CDR1 is SGHDN and CDR2 is FVKESK.

This chain links TRBV11-1 with TRBJ1-1; D call uncertain. This CDR3 is built from 12 residues. Looked up from germline, CDR1 is SGHAT and CDR2 is FQDESV (reference sequence). The V end was cut by 8 bases, the J end by 1 base, with 8 bases between. The CDR3 region is CASSTENTEAFF. As DNA, the CDR3 is TGTGCCAGCTCGACGGAGAACACTGAAGCTTTCTTT.

The rearrangement links TRBV20-1 to TRBJ2-7; 8 bases are shared with TRBD1. Germline trimming cut 6 bases from V and 5 bases from J; bases unmatched to any gene: 6. CDR3 length: 12 residues. Germline V CDR1 and CDR2: DFQATT, SNEGSKA (reference sequence). CDR3 protein: CSATTGDNEQYF. CDR3 in DNA: TGCAGTGCGACGACAGGGGACAACGAGCAGTACTTC.

The gene calls are TRBV29-1 and TRBJ2-5, with D maybe TRBD2 (5 bases). With 2 bases removed from V and 5 bases from J, the gap between germline ends came to 18 bases. The length of the CDR3 is 15 residues. Looked up from germline, CDR1 is SQVTM and CDR2 is ANQGSEA. CDR3 loop: CSVEIAAAETETQYF. CDR3 in DNA: TGCAGCGTTGAAATCGCGGCAGCGGAGACGGAGACCCAGTACTTC.

The V gene is TRBV9, the J gene TRBJ2-1, with 8 positions matching TRBD1. Germline assignment: CDR1 SGDLS and CDR2 YYNGEE. The CDR3 has 14 residues. With V trimmed by 3 bases and J by 4 bases, 3 bases remained unmatched. The CDR3 sequence is CASSGRDRYNEQFF. CDR3 nucleotide sequence: TGTGCCAGCAGCGGGCGGGACAGGTACAATGAGCAGTTCTTC.

The chain combines TRBV7-9 with TRBJ2-3; D not certain. Germline V gives CDR1 SEHNR, CDR2 FQNEAQ (reference sequence). This CDR3 contains 14 residues. Trimming left V 5 bases short and J 1 base short, with 10 bases between. CDR3 nucleotides: TGTGCCAGCAGCGACGCAGGCGGCACAGATACGCAGTATTTT. It yields the protein CASSDAGGTDTQYF.

For this clonotype: At one end the junction does not follow the germline gene, possibly because of a read error. This rearrangement joins TRBV19 to TRBJ1-5; no clear D. The CDR3 is 14 amino acids. Germline V gene lookup returns CDR1 LNHDA and CDR2 SQIVND (reference sequence). DNA for the CDR3: TGTGCCAGTAGTATAGTACCCCGCAATCAACCCCAGCATTTT. Protein: CASSIVPRNQPQHF.

This rearrangement joins TRBV9 to TRBJ2-3; D is possibly TRBD2 (7 bases). Germline V gene lookup returns CDR1 SGDLS and CDR2 YYNGEE. The CDR3 has 19 residues. V lost 1 base, J lost 0 bases, and 21 bases lay in between. In DNA form, the CDR3 reads TGTGCCAGCAGCGTACGCGGGGGCCATTTCTTGATGAGCACAGATACGCAGTATTTT. Translation gives CASSVRGGHFLMSTDTQYF. Drawing the rest from reference TRBV9 and TRBJ2-3, the complete variable domain is DSGVTQTPKHLITATGQRVTLRCSPRSGDLSVYWYQQSLDQGLQFLIQYYNGEERAKGNILERFSAQQFPDLHSELNLSSLELGDSALYFCASSVRGGHFLMSTDTQYFGPGTRLTVL.

The chain recombines TRBV2 with TRBJ2-6; D is unresolved. The ends were cut back, 6 bases at V and 2 bases at J, with 11 bases in the middle. The CDR3 contains 15 residues. Germline V gene lookup returns CDR1 SNHLY and CDR2 FYNNEI. CDR3 nucleotides: TGTGCCAGCAGCCATCAGGCCGCTGGGGCCAACGTCCTGACTTTC. Its translation: CASSHQAAGANVLTF.

This clonotype was recorded only once. The genes are TRBV11-2 and TRBJ1-1; D perhaps matches TRBD1 (5 bases). With 5 bases removed from V and 4 bases from J, the gap between germline ends came to 11 bases. CDR1 is SGHAT, CDR2 FQNNGV, per germline. The CDR3 length is 13 residues. Written as DNA, the CDR3 is TGTGCCAGCAGCGACCGGGGGATCACTGAAGCTTTCTTT. Translated: CASSDRGITEAFF.

The chain is built from TRBV5-1 and TRBJ2-1; D is undetermined. Trimming removed 7 bases at V and 0 bases at J, with 14 bases between. CDR1 is SGHRS and CDR2 is YFSETQ in the germline V gene. The CDR3 sequence is 15 residues long. CDR3 sequence: CASGKWGSSYNEQFF. As DNA, the CDR3 is TGCGCCAGCGGGAAGTGGGGTAGCTCCTACAATGAGCAGTTCTTC. The whole variable domain, remainder taken from reference TRBV5-1 and TRBJ2-1, is KAGVTQTPRYLIKTRGQQVTLSCSPISGHRSVSWYQQTPGQGLQFLFEYFSETQRNKGNFPGRFSGRQFSNSRSEMNVSTLELGDSALYLCASGKWGSSYNEQFFGPGTRLTVL.

J is TRBJ2-7 and V is TRBV7-9; D perhaps matches TRBD1 (5 bases). The germline CDR1 and CDR2 sequences are SEHNR and FQNEAQ (reference sequence). V was shortened by 5 bases and J by 3 bases, with 17 bases between the two germline ends. This CDR3 spans 15 amino acids. CDR3 coding DNA: TGTGCCAGCAGCCCTCAGGGTAAGAAGAACTACGAGCAGTACTTC. Encoded protein: CASSPQGKKNYEQYF.

CDR3 DNA sequence: TGTGCCAGCAGCCCAGGACCCCCTGGTACGAACGAGCAGTACTTC. It translates to CASSPGPPGTNEQYF. This chain connects TRBV9 to TRBJ2-7, with no clear D. Per germline, CDR1 SGDLS and CDR2 YYNGEE. The V gene lost 4 bases and the J gene lost 5 bases, with 19 bases spanning the gap. The CDR3 has 15 amino acids.

This chain joins TRBV20-1 and TRBJ2-7; 8 bases fit TRBD1. Germline-derived CDR1 and CDR2 are DFQATT and SNEGSKA (reference sequence). This CDR3 is built from 12 residues. V was pared by 7 bases and J by 6 bases, with 8 bases of the junction left unmatched. This CDR3 is CSGRQGAVEQYF. CDR3 DNA sequence: TGCAGTGGTAGGCAGGGGGCGGTCGAGCAGTACTTC.

This chain connects TRBV12-5 to TRBJ2-7, with no clear D. The CDR3 has 12 amino acids. Germline CDR1 and CDR2: LGHNT and FRNRAP. V was shortened by 5 bases and J by 6 bases, with 11 bases between the two germline ends. This CDR3 reads CASGLYRREQYF. The CDR3 coding sequence is TGTGCTAGTGGTCTATACCGTCGCGAGCAGTACTTC.

This clonotype came up once. The genes are TRBV2 and TRBJ2-7, with D unresolved. This CDR3 contains 14 residues. The germline gives CDR1 SNHLY, CDR2 FYNNEI. The germline V and J ends were trimmed by 3 bases and 5 bases, with 14 bases remaining between them. The CDR3 spells CASSDPALVDEQYF. The CDR3 DNA reads as TGTGCCAGCAGTGACCCGGCCCTTGTTGACGAGCAGTACTTC. Full variable domain (missing parts from reference TRBV2 and TRBJ2-7): EPEVTQTPSHQVTQMGQEVILRCVPISNHLYFYWYRQILGQKVEFLVSFYNNEISEKSEIFDDQFSVERPDGSNFTLKIRSTKLEDSAMYFCASSDPALVDEQYFGPGTRLTVT.

The genes are TRBV7-8 and TRBJ2-5; D might be TRBD2 (7 bases). Germline CDR1 is SGHVS and CDR2 is FQNEAQ. Trimming stripped 6 bases from V and 4 bases from J, with 18 bases between. This CDR3 is 15 amino acids long. CDR3 residues: CASRFHPGGPETQYF. In DNA, the CDR3 is TGTGCCAGCAGGTTCCATCCGGGGGGCCCAGAGACCCAGTACTTC.

This chain uses TRBV29-1 with TRBJ2-3, with TRBD2 matching over 7 bases. CDR1 is SQVTM and CDR2 is ANQGSEA in the germline V gene. The CDR3 has 14 amino acids. V dropped 7 bases and J dropped 2; count of bases not matched to a gene: 9. The CDR3 is CSACLAEFTDTQYF. Written as DNA, the CDR3 is TGCAGCGCGTGCCTAGCGGAGTTCACAGATACGCAGTATTTT.